The 32 T cell receptor beta chains given below trace back to one sample, sequenced in a study of blood T cell repertoires in COVID-19. TCRdb keeps only in-frame clones here, not all; method: immunoSEQ multiplex PCR. Altogether 66,000 or so clones are present, roughly 78% being singletons, with the ten largest covering 8.5% to 10%. The sample was peripheral blood. These receptors all come from a human donor in a cohort sampled during active COVID-19.

V and J are TRBV5-1 and TRBJ1-2; D gene unclear. The CDR3 is made up of 14 amino acids. V dropped 0 bases and J dropped 2 bases, with 8 bases sitting between them. Germline CDR1 SGHRS, CDR2 YFSETQ. Here the CDR3 reads CASSLGPGNYGYTF. The CDR3 nucleotides read TGCGCCAGCAGCTTGGGTCCGGGAAACTATGGCTACACCTTC.

The sample holds one count of this clone. This chain's CDR3 is CASGTSGGGGEQYF. CDR3 nucleotide sequence: TGCGCCAGCGGAACTAGCGGGGGAGGCGGCGAGCAGTACTTC. V gene TRBV10-2 combines with J gene TRBJ2-7, with TRBD2 matching over 11 bases. Per germline, CDR1 WSHSY and CDR2 SAAADI. The ends lost 8 bases at V and 6 bases at J; junction bases unmatched: 9. The CDR3 is 14 amino acids.

The V and J genes are TRBV28 and TRBJ1-5, with D maybe TRBD1 (5 bases). Germline-derived CDR1 and CDR2 are MDHEN and SYDVKM. The V end was cut by 3 bases, the J end by 7 bases, with 7 bases between. The CDR3 covers 12 residues. CDR3 loop: CASSFPGQPQHF. Here the CDR3 DNA reads TGTGCCAGCAGTTTTCCAGGGCAGCCCCAGCATTTT. The full variable domain, its missing parts supplied by reference TRBV28 and TRBJ1-5, is DVKVTQSSRYLVKRTGEKVFLECVQDMDHENMFWYRQDPGLGLRLIYFSYDVKMKEKGDIPEGYSVSREKKERFSLILESASTNQTSMYLCASSFPGQPQHFGDGTRLSIL.

The chain carries TRBV5-6 and TRBJ2-4, with TRBD1 identical over 7 bases. This CDR3 has 17 residues. Per the germline V gene, CDR1 is SGHDT and CDR2 is YYEEEE. V lost 0 bases and J lost 0; bases outside the gene matches: 6. The CDR3 loop reads CASSLDRGQLAKNIQYF. The CDR3 DNA sequence: TGTGCCAGCAGCTTGGATCGGGGACAGCTAGCCAAAAACATTCAGTACTTC.

The chain has TRBV7-2 and TRBJ2-3, with 8 bases aligning to TRBD2. With V trimmed by 6 bases and J by 5 bases, 4 bases remained unmatched. CDR3 length equals 13 residues. Germline V gene lookup returns CDR1 SGHTA and CDR2 FQGNSA. Here the CDR3 DNA reads TGTGCCAGCAGAGTAGCGGGAATAGATACGCAGTATTTT. Translation: CASRVAGIDTQYF.

The chain employs TRBV27 and TRBJ1-2; 10 positions match TRBD1. With V trimmed by 6 bases and J by 9 bases, 10 bases remained unmatched. CDR1 is MNHEY, CDR2 SMNVEV, per germline (reference sequence). The CDR3 has 14 amino acids. The CDR3 here is CASRPGQGGISYTF. The CDR3 nucleotides are TGTGCCAGCAGACCAGGACAGGGGGGCATTAGCTACACCTTC.

The CDR3 protein is CASSHRGSGNTIYF. The DNA of the CDR3 is TGTGCCAGCAGTCACAGGGGATCTGGAAACACCATATATTTT. The V call is TRBV7-8, the J call TRBJ1-3; 7 bases map to TRBD1. J gave up 1 base and V 6 bases, and 3 bases lay outside the gene matches. Germline V gene sequence: CDR1 SGHVS, CDR2 FQNEAQ. The CDR3 loop spans 14 amino acids. Full variable domain (remainder filled in from reference TRBV7-8 and TRBJ1-3): GAGVSQSPRYKVAKRGQDVALRCDPISGHVSLFWYQQALGQGPEFLTYFQNEAQLDKSGLPSDRFFAERPEGSVSTLKIQRTQQEDSAVYLCASSHRGSGNTIYFGEGSWLTVV.

This chain joins TRBV18 and TRBJ2-1; 9 nucleotides match TRBD1. The CDR3 runs 15 residues. The trim removed 3 bases at V and 4 bases at J, leaving 4 bases unmatched. Germline-derived CDR1 and CDR2 are KGHSH and LQKENI. The CDR3 nucleotides read TGTGCCAGCTCACCCGGACAGGGGACGTACAATGAGCAGTTCTTC. It codes for CASSPGQGTYNEQFF.

V gene TRBV12-1 combines with J gene TRBJ1-2. TRBV12-1 is given as a pseudogene. This CDR3 is 11 amino acids long. The CDR3 nucleotides read TGTGCCAGCAGCTCGCAGCCGGAGGGGACCTTC. It translates to CASSSQPEGTF.

The CDR3 region is CASRLTGESNQPQHF. The CDR3 DNA reads as TGCGCCAGCCGCCTTACAGGGGAAAGCAATCAGCCCCAGCATTTT. The chain uses TRBV5-1 and TRBJ1-5; 7 nucleotides line up with TRBD1. In germline, CDR1 is SGHRS, CDR2 YFSETQ. V shed 7 bases and J 1 base; nucleotides not matched to a gene: 8. The CDR3 has 15 residues. The whole variable domain, remainder taken from reference TRBV5-1 and TRBJ1-5, is KAGVTQTPRYLIKTRGQQVTLSCSPISGHRSVSWYQQTPGQGLQFLFEYFSETQRNKGNFPGRFSGRQFSNSRSEMNVSTLELGDSALYLCASRLTGESNQPQHFGDGTRLSIL.

The chain uses TRBV21-1 and TRBJ1-6; the table's TRBD1 call for D was not verified on the DNA. TRBV21-1 is labeled a pseudogene. The CDR3 has 16 residues. The CDR3 reads CASSKLVDRGNSPLHF. As DNA, the CDR3 is TGTGCCAGCAGCAAACTTGTGGACAGGGGTAATTCACCCCTCCACTTT.

This sequence joins TRBV19 and TRBJ2-2; D is unresolved. Germline V CDR1 and CDR2: LNHDA, SQIVND (reference sequence). The CDR3 contains 14 residues. The V end lost 8 bases, the J end lost 0 bases, and 10 bases lay between the germline ends. CDR3 in DNA: TGTGCCAGTTCCTCCCGTACGAACACCGGGGAGCTGTTTTTT. Translated, it gives CASSSRTNTGELFF.

Turning to this clone: Compared with germline, one end of the junction differs, possibly owing to a read error. The chain joins TRBV30 to TRBJ2-7, with 7 bases lining up with TRBD1. Germline V gene sequence: CDR1 GTSNPN, CDR2 SVGIG (reference sequence). CDR3 length: 12 amino acids. CDR3 nucleotide sequence: TGCGTAACCGGGACAGTTGGGAACGAGCAGTACTTC. It specifies CVTGTVGNEQYF.

The chain employs TRBV28 and TRBJ2-1; D perhaps matches TRBD2 (6 bases). The CDR3 contains 15 residues. Between the trimmed V and J ends, which lost 2 bases and 6 bases, there was a span of 14 bases. Germline V CDR1 and CDR2: MDHEN, SYDVKM. The CDR3 region has the DNA TGTGCCAGCAGTTTAGTAGCGGAATTGGGCAATGAGCAGTTCTTC. Its translation is CASSLVAELGNEQFF.

The CDR3 nucleotides are TGTGCCAGCTCACCTCTACGGACAGGGGGTAGCCACGAGCAGTACTTC. Translation gives CASSPLRTGGSHEQYF. The rearrangement links TRBV18 to TRBJ2-7; 10 positions match TRBD1. There are 16 residues in the CDR3. With 3 bases clipped from V and 5 bases from J, the junction kept 10 bases outside the gene matches. In germline, CDR1 is KGHSH, CDR2 LQKENI.

The chain couples TRBV27 to TRBJ2-4, with 9 bases identical to TRBD1. This CDR3 contains 15 residues. Unmatched junction bases numbered 4, after V lost 3 bases and J lost 4 bases. The germline CDR1 and CDR2 sequences are MNHEY and SMNVEV (reference sequence). CDR3 loop: CASSFSQGAKNIQYF. The CDR3, as DNA: TGTGCCAGCAGTTTTTCACAGGGGGCAAAAAACATTCAGTACTTC.

The V call is TRBV18, the J call TRBJ2-1; 7 nucleotides line up with TRBD2. The CDR3 has 16 amino acids. Trimming removed 3 bases from V and 4 bases from J; junction bases left unmatched: 9. Germline CDR1 KGHSH, CDR2 LQKENI. CDR3 nucleotide sequence: TGTGCCAGCTCACCTCTCCCCGTGGGAGGGTACAATGAGCAGTTCTTC. This translates into CASSPLPVGGYNEQFF.

V gene TRBV9 combines with J gene TRBJ1-1; D gene uncertain. Germline V CDR1 and CDR2: SGDLS, YYNGEE. V lost 3 bases to trimming and J lost 1 base, with 13 bases between them. CDR3 length: 15 residues. DNA of the CDR3: TGTGCCAGCAGCGCGCAGGAGGGTGGGAACACTGAAGCTTTCTTT. Encoded protein: CASSAQEGGNTEAFF.

V is TRBV6-2 or TRBV6-3 and J is TRBJ1-2; D perhaps matches TRBD1 (6 bases). The germline gives CDR1 MNHEY, CDR2 SVGEGT. This CDR3 has 13 amino acids. Trimming cost V 4 bases and J 2 bases, with 8 bases left between them. The CDR3 is CASSWTENYGYTF. For the CDR3, the DNA is TGTGCCAGCAGTTGGACAGAGAACTATGGCTACACCTTC.

This clone was counted a few times. The gene calls are TRBV4-1 and TRBJ1-2, with TRBD1 matching over 8 bases. CDR3 length: 15 residues. Trimming took 3 bases from V and 4 from J; bases not matched to a gene: 7. Germline V gene data show CDR1 as MGHRA and CDR2 as YSYEKL. CDR3 coding DNA: TGCGCCAGCAGCCAGCCTAGGGACAGGCCCTATGGCTACACCTTC. It encodes CASSQPRDRPYGYTF.

The chain uses TRBV9 and TRBJ2-7; possible D gene TRBD1, 5 bases. Per the germline V gene, CDR1 is SGDLS and CDR2 is YYNGEE. V was clipped by 0 bases and J by 3 bases, with 16 bases between them. CDR3 length: 16 residues. CDR3 loop: CASSVGGGASLYEQYF. The CDR3 bases are TGTGCCAGCAGCGTAGGGGGTGGGGCATCCCTCTACGAGCAGTACTTC.

The chain links TRBV16 to TRBJ1-6, with TRBD1 as a possible D gene (5 bases). The V end lost 4 bases, the J end lost 10 bases, and 11 bases lay between the germline ends. The CDR3 consists of 13 residues. Germline V gives CDR1 KGHSY, CDR2 FQNENV. Written as DNA, the CDR3 is TGTGCCAGCAGCCTTCAGGGAGGCTCACCCCTCCACTTT. Translating it yields CASSLQGGSPLHF.

The chain uses TRBV27 and TRBJ2-7; TRBD1 matches 9 bases. V was pared by 6 bases and J by 9 bases, with 12 bases of the junction left unmatched. The CDR3 consists of 14 residues. Germline CDR1 is MNHEY and CDR2 is SMNVEV (reference sequence). The CDR3 nucleotides are TGTGCCAGCAGGGAGCTGGGACAGGGCTTAGGGCAGTACTTC. Amino acids: CASRELGQGLGQYF.

The chain links TRBV6-5 to TRBJ1-2, with 9 bases lining up with TRBD1. V was clipped by 7 bases and J by 10 bases; unmatched bases: 7. Per the germline V gene, CDR1 is MNHEY and CDR2 is SVGAGI. The CDR3 runs 12 residues. The CDR3 sequence is CASNPTGGNYTF. DNA for the CDR3: TGTGCCAGCAATCCGACAGGGGGAAACTACACCTTC.

The chain has TRBV19 and TRBJ2-2, with TRBD2 identical over 7 bases. J lost 4 bases, V lost 1 base, and 6 bases had no gene match. The CDR3 is 16 amino acids. Germline V gives CDR1 LNHDA, CDR2 SQIVND (reference sequence). The CDR3 bases are TGTGCCAGTAGTATAGGTGGGAGGGCCGGCACCGGGGAGCTGTTTTTT. It encodes CASSIGGRAGTGELFF.

The J gene is TRBJ1-6, the V gene TRBV27, with D perhaps TRBD1 (5 bases). Germline assignment: CDR1 MNHEY and CDR2 SMNVEV (reference sequence). This CDR3 is 12 amino acids long. The germline V and J ends were trimmed by 6 bases and 7 bases, with 7 bases remaining between them. The CDR3 protein is CASRQGNSPLHF. CDR3 DNA: TGTGCCAGCAGGCAGGGAAATTCACCCCTCCACTTT.

The rearrangement links TRBV6-2 or TRBV6-3 to TRBJ2-5, with D hard to call. The CDR3 is 11 residues long. Germline V gene sequence: CDR1 MNHEY, CDR2 SVGEGT. Trimming shortened V by 6 bases and J by 4 bases, and 6 bases separated the two germline ends. The chain's CDR3 is CASSPRETQYF. In DNA form, the CDR3 reads TGTGCCAGCAGCCCCCGAGAGACCCAGTACTTC.

The rearrangement uses TRBV28 and TRBJ2-7; 9 nucleotides align to TRBD1. The CDR3 has 14 amino acids. In germline, CDR1 is MDHEN, CDR2 SYDVKM. After removal of 3 bases from V and 1 base from J, the junction contained 1 base not matched to a gene. The CDR3 nucleotides are TGTGCCAGCAGTTTGGGGACAGGGTCCTACGAGCAGTACTTC. As protein: CASSLGTGSYEQYF. The variable domain in full, with the rest retrieved from reference TRBV28 and TRBJ2-7, is DVKVTQSSRYLVKRTGEKVFLECVQDMDHENMFWYRQDPGLGLRLIYFSYDVKMKEKGDIPEGYSVSREKKERFSLILESASTNQTSMYLCASSLGTGSYEQYFGPGTRLTVT.

The chain joins TRBV5-4 to TRBJ1-6; TRBD1 matches 8 bases. Germline CDR1 is SGHNT and CDR2 is YYREEE (reference sequence). The CDR3 length is 15 residues. V shed 3 bases and J 10 bases; nucleotides not matched to a gene: 9. The CDR3 nucleotides are TGTGCCAGCAGCTCATCCGGGACAGGAGGGTCACCCCTCCACTTT. Residues: CASSSSGTGGSPLHF.

This chain joins TRBV18 and TRBJ2-5; possibly TRBD1 or TRBD2 for D (6 bases each). The CDR3 contains 15 residues. The germline V gene encodes CDR1 KGHSH and CDR2 LQKENI. V was cut by 6 bases and J by 7 bases, with 21 bases left in between. Here the CDR3 reads CASSPGERELGTQYF. As DNA, the CDR3 is TGTGCCAGCTCCCCAGGGGAACGGGAGCTTGGGACCCAGTACTTC.

V is TRBV21-1 and J is TRBJ2-5; the DNA was not used to check the table's D call, TRBD1. TRBV21-1 is a documented pseudogene. The CDR3 is 13 amino acids. CDR3 sequence reads: CASREDRQETQYF. The CDR3 DNA is TGTGCCAGCAGAGAGGACAGGCAAGAGACCCAGTACTTC.

The V and J genes are TRBV7-2 and TRBJ2-1; 13 nucleotides line up with TRBD2. V gave up 4 bases and J gave up 9 bases; unmatched junction bases: 6. CDR3 length equals 15 residues. In germline, CDR1 is SGHTA, CDR2 FQGNSA. The CDR3 spells CASSSLAGGPSEQFF. The CDR3 coding sequence is TGTGCCAGCAGCTCACTAGCGGGAGGGCCGTCTGAGCAGTTCTTC.